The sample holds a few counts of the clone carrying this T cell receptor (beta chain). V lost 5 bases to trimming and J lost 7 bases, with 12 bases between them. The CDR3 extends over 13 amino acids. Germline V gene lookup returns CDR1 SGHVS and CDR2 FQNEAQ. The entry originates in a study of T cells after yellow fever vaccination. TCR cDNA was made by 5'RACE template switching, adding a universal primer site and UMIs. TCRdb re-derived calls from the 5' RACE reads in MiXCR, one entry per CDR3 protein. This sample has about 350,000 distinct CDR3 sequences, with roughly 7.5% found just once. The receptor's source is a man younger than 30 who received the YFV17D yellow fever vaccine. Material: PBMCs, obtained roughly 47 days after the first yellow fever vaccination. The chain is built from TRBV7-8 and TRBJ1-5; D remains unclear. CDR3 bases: TGTGCCAGCAGCGTAGGCGTCGGGCAGCCCCAGCATTTT. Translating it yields CASSVGVGQPQHF. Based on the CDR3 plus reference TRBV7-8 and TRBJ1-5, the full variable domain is GAGVSQSPRYKVAKRGQDVALRCDPISGHVSLFWYQQALGQGPEFLTYFQNEAQLDKSGLPSDRFFAERPEGSVSTLKIQRTQQEDSAVYLCASSVGVGQPQHFGDGTRLSIL.